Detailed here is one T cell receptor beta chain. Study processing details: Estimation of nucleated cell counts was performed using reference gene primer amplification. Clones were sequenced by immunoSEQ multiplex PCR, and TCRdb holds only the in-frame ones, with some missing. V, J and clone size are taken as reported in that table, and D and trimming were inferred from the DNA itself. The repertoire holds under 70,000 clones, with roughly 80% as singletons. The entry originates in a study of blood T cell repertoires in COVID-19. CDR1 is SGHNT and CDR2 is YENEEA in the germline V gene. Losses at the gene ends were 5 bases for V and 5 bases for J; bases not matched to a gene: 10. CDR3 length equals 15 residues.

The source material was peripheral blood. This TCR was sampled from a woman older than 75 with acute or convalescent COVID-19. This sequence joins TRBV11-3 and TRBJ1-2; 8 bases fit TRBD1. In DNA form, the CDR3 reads TGTGCCAGCAGCCCTACTTTGGGACAGGAGTATGGCTACACCTTC. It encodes CASSPTLGQEYGYTF.